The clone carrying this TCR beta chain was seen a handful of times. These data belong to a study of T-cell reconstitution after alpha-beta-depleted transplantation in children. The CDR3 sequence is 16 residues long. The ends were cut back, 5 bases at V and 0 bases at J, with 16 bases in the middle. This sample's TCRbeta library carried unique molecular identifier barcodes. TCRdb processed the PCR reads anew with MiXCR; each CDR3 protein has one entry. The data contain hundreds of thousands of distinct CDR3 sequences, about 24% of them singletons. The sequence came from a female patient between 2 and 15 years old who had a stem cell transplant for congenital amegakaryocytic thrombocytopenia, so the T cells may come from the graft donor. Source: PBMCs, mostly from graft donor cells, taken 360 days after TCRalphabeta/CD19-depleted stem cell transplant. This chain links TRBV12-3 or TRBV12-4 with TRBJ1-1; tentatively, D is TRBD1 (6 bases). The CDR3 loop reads CASSLQFRGMNTEAFF. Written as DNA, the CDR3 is TGTGCCAGCAGTCTACAATTCAGGGGCATGAACACTGAAGCTTTCTTT.